These T cell receptor beta chains were read from a single sample in a study of T cell responses to AZD1222 COVID-19 vaccine. Sequenced by immunoSEQ multiplex PCR; TCRdb stores in-frame clones only, minus some. The repertoire has approximately 76,000 clones, 70% to 90% of them found once; the top ten carry approximately 19%. This material consisted of peripheral blood, taken on day 0 of AZD1222 vaccination. The receptors stem from an adult in good health. CDR3s include the opening cysteine and the closing phenylalanine or tryptophan. A D gene is named only where the DNA matches it firmly. The size entry is marked missing in some rows and otherwise reads once, few, many or a size class.

size,J,D,V,CDR3,DNA
-,TRBJ1-1,-,TRBV7-2,CASSLFTEAFF,TGTGCCAGCAGCTTGTTCACTGAAGCTTTCTTT
-,TRBJ1-1,-,TRBV7-6,CASSLNPFGANTEAFF,TGTGCCAGCAGCTTAAATCCATTTGGGGCGAACACTGAAGCTTTCTTT
-,TRBJ2-1,-,TRBV5-4,CASSLYAGADEQFF,TGTGCCAGCAGCTTGTATGCGGGGGCCGATGAGCAGTTCTTC
once,TRBJ1-6,-,TRBV5-1,CASSFSRAGNSPLHF,TGCGCCAGCAGCTTTTCCCGGGCGGGTAATTCACCCCTCCACTTT
once,TRBJ2-1,-,TRBV24-1,CATSDRDRSADEQFF,TGTGCCACCAGTGATCGGGACCGATCTGCGGATGAGCAGTTCTTC
-,TRBJ2-2,TRBD1,TRBV29-1,CSAHGGQTNTGELFF,TGCAGCGCCCATGGGGGACAGACTAACACCGGGGAGCTGTTTTTT
-,TRBJ1-1,-,TRBV18,CASSLIGGGMNTEAFF,TGTGCCAGCTCACTAATCGGGGGCGGAATGAACACTGAAGCTTTCTTT
-,TRBJ2-5,-,TRBV2,CASSEGTVRTETQYF,TGTGCCAGCAGTGAAGGGACAGTTCGGACGGAGACCCAGTACTTC
-,TRBJ2-7,TRBD1,TRBV5-1,CASSWTGQDSYEQYF,TGCGCCAGCAGCTGGACAGGACAGGACTCCTACGAGCAGTACTTC
-,TRBJ2-1,TRBD1,TRBV12-3/TRBV12-4,CASSLRQGDEQFF,TGTGCCAGCAGTTTACGCCAGGGGGATGAGCAGTTCTTC
-,TRBJ1-2,-,TRBV15,CATSSRSRDYGYTF,TGTGCCACCAGCAGTCGGAGTCGCGACTATGGCTACACCTTC
once,TRBJ2-7,-,TRBV6-5,CASSYDPRSSYEQYF,TGTGCCAGCAGTTACGATCCAAGGAGCTCCTACGAGCAGTACTTC
-,TRBJ1-2,TRBD1,TRBV19,CASSRTGFYGYTF,TGTGCCAGTAGTAGGACAGGGTTCTATGGCTACACCTTC
many,TRBJ2-7,TRBD1,TRBV7-6,CASSQGTAYEQYF,TGTGCCAGCAGCCAAGGGACAGCCTACGAGCAGTACTTC
-,TRBJ2-7,-,TRBV27,CASSPDYHYEQYF,TGTGCCAGCAGTCCGGACTACCACTACGAGCAGTACTTC
-,TRBJ1-2,-,TRBV7-3,CASSPTQGSYGYTF,TGTGCCAGCAGCCCTACACAGGGCTCCTATGGCTACACCTTC
-,TRBJ1-3,-,TRBV10-3,CAITGTTNAGSSGNTIYF,TGTGCCATCACCGGGACAACCAATGCAGGGAGTTCTGGAAACACCATATATTTT
once,TRBJ1-5,-,TRBV2,CASTDGWNQPQHF,TGTGCCAGCACCGATGGGTGGAATCAGCCCCAGCATTTT
-,TRBJ2-1,-,TRBV9,CASSVGGSPNEQFF,TGTGCCAGCAGCGTAGGTGGTAGCCCGAATGAGCAGTTCTTC
once,TRBJ2-2,TRBD1,TRBV4-2,CASSQDPGQGITGELFF,TGTGCCAGCAGCCAAGATCCGGGACAGGGGATCACCGGGGAGCTGTTTTTT
once,TRBJ1-5,TRBD1,TRBV6-5,CASSPGTGGGQPQHF,TGTGCCAGCAGTCCCGGGACAGGGGGCGGTCAGCCCCAGCATTTT
-,TRBJ2-7,-,TRBV5-5,CASSLLGSYEQYF,TGTGCCAGCAGCTTGCTGGGGAGCTACGAGCAGTACTTC
-,TRBJ2-7,TRBD2,TRBV3-1/TRBV3-2,CASSQSTSGAHEQYF,TGTGCCAGCAGCCAATCCACTAGCGGGGCCCACGAGCAGTACTTC
-,TRBJ2-7,-,TRBV7-2,CASSFSTGSYEQYF,TGTGCCAGCAGCTTTTCTACAGGGTCCTACGAGCAGTACTTC
once,TRBJ2-6,-,TRBV27,CASSPVSGANVLTF,TGTGCCAGCAGTCCCGTCTCTGGGGCCAACGTCCTGACTTTC
-,TRBJ2-7,TRBD1,TRBV2,CASLGRGREQYF,TGTGCCAGCTTAGGCAGGGGGCGAGAGCAGTACTTC
once,TRBJ2-2,TRBD1,TRBV7-6,CASSPIGDRTNTGELFF,TGTGCCAGCAGCCCCATTGGGGACAGGACGAACACCGGGGAGCTGTTTTTT
-,TRBJ2-7,TRBD2,TRBV7-9,CASSMTSWFYEQYF,TGTGCCAGCAGCATGACTAGCTGGTTCTACGAGCAGTACTTC
-,TRBJ2-7,TRBD1,TRBV4-1,CASSQAHPGQGELTRSEQYF,TGCGCCAGCAGCCAAGCCCACCCGGGACAGGGAGAGTTAACGCGCTCCGAGCAGTACTTC
-,TRBJ2-7,-,TRBV5-5,CASSFFSGPSYEQYF,TGTGCCAGCAGCTTTTTTAGCGGCCCCTCCTACGAGCAGTACTTC